Listed here are 7 T cell receptor beta chains from one sample, sequenced in a study of blood T cell repertoires in COVID-19. Profiling relied on immunoSEQ multiplex PCR, and the TCRdb table lists in-frame clones only, not all of them. The sample contains about 140,000 clones, about 86% of which appear only once. Sequencing was carried out using peripheral blood. These receptors were obtained from an older woman with acute or convalescent COVID-19.

In nucleotides, the CDR3 is TGTGCCAGCAGTTACACGGCTAGCGGGAGCCAAGAGACCCAGTACTTC. This sequence encodes CASSYTASGSQETQYF. The rearrangement uses TRBV6-6 and TRBJ2-5; the match to TRBD2 covers 10 bases. Trimming took 2 bases from V and 1 from J; bases not matched to a gene: 4. The CDR3 extends over 16 amino acids. Germline assignment: CDR1 MNHNY and CDR2 SVGAGI (reference sequence).

The rearrangement uses TRBV6-5 and TRBJ2-7; 8 positions agree with TRBD2. CDR1 is MNHEY, CDR2 SVGAGI, per germline. The ends lost 0 bases at V and 5 bases at J; junction bases unmatched: 6. The CDR3 is made up of 15 amino acids. In DNA, the CDR3 is TGTGCCAGCAGTTACTCTTCCCCCGGGGGGGACGAGCAGTACTTC. This codes for CASSYSSPGGDEQYF.

J is TRBJ1-2 and V is TRBV28; D is ambiguous. Trimming left V 6 bases short and J 8 bases short, with 19 bases between. CDR1 and CDR2 from the germline V gene are MDHEN and SYDVKM. This CDR3 spans 14 amino acids. DNA for the CDR3: TGTGCCAGCAGGGATGTCTCTAGGTTACAAGGCTACACCTTC. It specifies CASRDVSRLQGYTF.

The V gene is TRBV28, the J gene TRBJ1-5, with a possible D match to TRBD1 (6 bases). The ends were cut back, 4 bases at V and 4 bases at J, with 14 bases in the middle. The V gene's germline CDR1 is MDHEN and CDR2 SYDVKM. There are 15 residues in the CDR3. This CDR3 is CASSSRGAGNQPQHF. CDR3 DNA sequence: TGTGCCAGCAGTTCGCGGGGGGCCGGGAATCAGCCCCAGCATTTT.

V usage is TRBV4-3 and J usage is TRBJ2-1; 7 bases agree with TRBD2. Germline V CDR1 and CDR2: LGHNA, YSLEER. The V segment lost 2 bases and the J segment 8 bases; nucleotides outside the gene matches: 12. The CDR3 is 16 residues long. The CDR3 sequence is CASSQLTSNVVDEQFF. For the CDR3, the DNA is TGCGCCAGCAGCCAATTGACTAGCAATGTGGTGGATGAGCAGTTCTTC.

This clone was seen just once. The rearrangement links TRBV14 to TRBJ2-3; 12 nucleotides line up with TRBD2. The J segment lost 4 bases and the V segment lost 5 bases, leaving 4 bases of the junction unmatched. The germline gives CDR1 SGHDN, CDR2 FVKESK. This CDR3 contains 15 residues. The CDR3 reads CASSASGRAADTQYF. CDR3 nucleotide sequence: TGTGCCAGCAGCGCTAGCGGGAGGGCAGCAGATACGCAGTATTTT.

The chain is built from TRBV3-1 (or the pseudogene TRBV3-2) and TRBJ2-5; D uncertain. The CDR3 is 12 amino acids. Germline V gene sequence: CDR1 LGHDT, CDR2 YNNKEL (reference sequence). V was cut by 4 bases and J by 3 bases, with 6 bases left in between. The CDR3 DNA is TGTGCCAGCAGCCTCCTAAAAGAGACCCAGTACTTC. Translation: CASSLLKETQYF.